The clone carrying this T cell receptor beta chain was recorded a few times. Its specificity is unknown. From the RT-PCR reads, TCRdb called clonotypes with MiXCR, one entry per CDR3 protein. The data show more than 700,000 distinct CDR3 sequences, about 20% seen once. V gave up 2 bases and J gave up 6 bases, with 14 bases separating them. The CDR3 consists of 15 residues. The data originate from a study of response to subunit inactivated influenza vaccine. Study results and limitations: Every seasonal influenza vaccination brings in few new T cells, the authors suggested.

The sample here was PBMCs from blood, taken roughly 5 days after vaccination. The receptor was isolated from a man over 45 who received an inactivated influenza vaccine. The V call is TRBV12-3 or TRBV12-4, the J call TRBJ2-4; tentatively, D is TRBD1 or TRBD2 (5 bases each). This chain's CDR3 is CASSLRTGGGNIQYF. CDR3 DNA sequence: TGTGCCAGCAGTTTAAGGACGGGTGGGGGAAACATTCAGTACTTC.